Presented here are 7 T cell receptor beta chains from one specimen sequenced in a study of control samples from healthy donors and cancer patients. Assay used: immunoSEQ multiplex PCR; TCRdb lists only in-frame clones, some missing. The table gives about 200,000 clones; the top ten clones make up roughly 2% of it. Sequencing used blood. These receptors all stem from a woman younger than 45 in good health.

The V and J genes are TRBV27 and TRBJ1-1, with no clear D. CDR1 is MNHEY, CDR2 SMNVEV, per germline (reference sequence). The CDR3 consists of 12 residues. Trimming removed 8 bases at V and 5 bases at J, with 12 bases between. The CDR3 bases are TGTGCCAGCGGACTTGGGGTTACTGAAGCTTTCTTT. Amino acids: CASGLGVTEAFF.

The genes are TRBV7-3 and TRBJ2-5, with TRBD2 matching 7 bases. V trimming: 2 bases; J trimming: 5 bases; junction bases outside the gene matches: 8. CDR1 and CDR2 from the germline V gene are SGHTA and FQGTGA. There are 15 residues in the CDR3. The CDR3 DNA follows: TGTGCCAGCAGCTTAGGACTAGTCGGGGTGGAGACCCAGTACTTC. This encodes CASSLGLVGVETQYF.

V and J are TRBV6-6 and TRBJ1-2, with D possibly TRBD1 on 5 matching bases. V shed 1 base and J shed 6 bases, with 12 bases lying between them. CDR1 and CDR2 (germline): MNHNY, SVGAGI (reference sequence). The length of the CDR3 is 14 residues. The CDR3 DNA is TGTGCCAGCAGTTACTTCAGGGTTGGAAATGGCTACACCTTC. Protein sequence: CASSYFRVGNGYTF.

The chain joins TRBV6-5 to TRBJ2-7; TRBD2 aligns across 8 bases. Trimming cost V 10 bases and J 2 bases; bases outside gene matches: 10. CDR1 and CDR2 (germline): MNHEY, SVGAGI. The CDR3 contains 14 residues. CDR3 in DNA: TGTGCCACCCTAAAATTTAGCGGGACCTACGAGCAGTACTTC. As protein: CATLKFSGTYEQYF.

The genes are TRBV7-9 and TRBJ1-2; TRBD1 matches 9 bases. V lost 3 bases to trimming and J lost 8 bases; unmatched junction nucleotides: 7. The CDR3 runs to 14 residues. The V gene's germline CDR1 is SEHNR and CDR2 FQNEAQ (reference sequence). The DNA for the CDR3 is TGTGCCAGCAGCTTCCCGGGACAGGGAGGCGGCTACACCTTC. It yields the protein CASSFPGQGGGYTF. Drawing the rest from reference TRBV7-9 and TRBJ1-2, the complete variable domain is DTGVSQNPRHKITKRGQNVTFRCDPISEHNRLYWYRQTLGQGPEFLTYFQNEAQLEKSRLLSDRFSAERPKGSFSTLEIQRTEQGDSAMYLCASSFPGQGGGYTFGSGTRLTVV.

V gene TRBV28 combines with J gene TRBJ2-1; 7 nucleotides match TRBD1. This CDR3 comprises 18 residues. V lost 5 bases to trimming and J lost 4 bases; unmatched junction nucleotides: 17. Germline CDR1 and CDR2: MDHEN and SYDVKM. The CDR3 DNA is TGTGCCAGCAGTCCGGTGAGGTTGAGGGGGCCGCAATACAATGAGCAGTTCTTC. Its protein is CASSPVRLRGPQYNEQFF.

This chain connects TRBV4-1 to TRBJ2-2; a weak D match, TRBD2 (6 bases). Trimming shortened V by 5 bases and J by 1 base, and 8 bases separated the two germline ends. The CDR3 totals 14 residues. CDR1 MGHRA and CDR2 YSYEKL come from the germline V gene. CDR3 sequence (DNA): TGCGCCAGCAGCTTGGGACTGAACACCGGGGAGCTGTTTTTT. Translating it yields CASSLGLNTGELFF.